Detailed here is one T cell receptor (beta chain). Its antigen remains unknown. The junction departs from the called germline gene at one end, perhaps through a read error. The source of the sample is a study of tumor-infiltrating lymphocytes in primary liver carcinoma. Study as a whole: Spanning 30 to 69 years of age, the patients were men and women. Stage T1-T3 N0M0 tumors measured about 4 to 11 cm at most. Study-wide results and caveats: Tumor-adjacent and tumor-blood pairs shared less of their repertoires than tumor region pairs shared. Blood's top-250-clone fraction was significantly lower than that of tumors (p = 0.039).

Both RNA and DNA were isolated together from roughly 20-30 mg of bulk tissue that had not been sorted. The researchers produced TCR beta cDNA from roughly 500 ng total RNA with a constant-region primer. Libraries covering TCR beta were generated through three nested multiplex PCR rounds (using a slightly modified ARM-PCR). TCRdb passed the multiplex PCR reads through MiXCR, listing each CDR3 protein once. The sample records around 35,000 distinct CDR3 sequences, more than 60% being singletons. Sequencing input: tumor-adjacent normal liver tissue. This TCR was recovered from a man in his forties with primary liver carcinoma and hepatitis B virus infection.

The CDR3 coding sequence is TGTCCCAGCAGCTTCGACAGGCCCCGAGGTTCTTCGTACGATTACGAGCAGTACTTC. It codes for CPSSFDRPRGSSYDYEQYF. The chain carries TRBV11-2 and TRBJ2-7, with D possibly matching TRBD1 (6 bases). Germline V lookup: CDR1 SGHAT, CDR2 FQNNGV. The CDR3 has 19 residues.